The 28 T cell receptor beta chains listed next were all sequenced from one sample in a study of shared clonotypes between healthy human individuals. Repertoires were generated with immunoSEQ multiplex PCR, while TCRdb's copy carries only in-frame clones and drops some. The sample has more than 2,000,000 clones, 85% to 95% seen once. The sequencing sample was made of naive CD4+ T cells from PBMCs. Subset here: CD45RA+ positively selected. Receptor source: a man between 18 and 35 years old in good health. Some clones in this sample may be carry-over from other donors' samples.

About this clone itself: The same CDR3 can be traced to other DNA sequences in this sample. The V gene is TRBV5-1, the J gene TRBJ2-1; TRBD1 agrees at 8 bases. Germline CDR1 reads SGHRS; CDR2 reads YFSETQ. The CDR3 has 16 residues. The J segment lost 2 bases and the V segment lost 0 bases, leaving 4 bases of the junction unmatched. CDR3 protein: CASSLGAGGTYNEQFF. The CDR3, as DNA: TGCGCCAGCAGCTTGGGGGCAGGGGGCACCTACAATGAGCAGTTCTTC. The whole variable domain, remainder taken from reference TRBV5-1 and TRBJ2-1, is KAGVTQTPRYLIKTRGQQVTLSCSPISGHRSVSWYQQTPGQGLQFLFEYFSETQRNKGNFPGRFSGRQFSNSRSEMNVSTLELGDSALYLCASSLGAGGTYNEQFFGPGTRLTVL.

The chain employs TRBV19 and TRBJ2-5; TRBD1 is a possible D gene (5 bases). The CDR3 has 15 amino acids. The V end was cut by 6 bases, the J end by 3 bases, with 17 bases between. The germline V gene has CDR1 LNHDA and CDR2 SQIVND (reference sequence). CDR3 DNA sequence: TGTGCCAGTAGGCAGGTAGCTGACAGAAAAGAGACCCAGTACTTC. Protein sequence: CASRQVADRKETQYF. Complete variable domain (other parts from reference TRBV19 and TRBJ2-5): DGGITQSPKYLFRKEGQNVTLSCEQNLNHDAMYWYRQDPGQGLRLIYYSQIVNDFQKGDIAEGYSVSREKKESFPLTVTSAQKNPTAFYLCASRQVADRKETQYFGPGTRLLVL.

The chain has TRBV18 and TRBJ1-1; the D gene is possibly TRBD1 (6 bases). Germline CDR1 and CDR2: KGHSH and LQKENI. V gave up 4 bases and J gave up 2 bases, with 17 bases separating them. CDR3 length: 16 residues. For the CDR3, the DNA is TGTGCCAGCTCACAACTCCTCCGGACAGACAACACTGAAGCTTTCTTT. The encoded protein is CASSQLLRTDNTEAFF.

The chain couples TRBV29-1 to TRBJ2-1, with TRBD2 identical over 11 bases. From germline, CDR1 is SQVTM and CDR2 ANQGSEA. The junction had 12 bases not matched to a gene; V was cut back by 7 bases and J by 4 bases. This CDR3 is 16 amino acids long. The DNA of the CDR3 is TGCAGCGGCTACCAACTAGCGGGAGTCCTATACAATGAGCAGTTCTTC. Encoded protein: CSGYQLAGVLYNEQFF.

This chain uses TRBV14 with TRBJ2-7, with 9 positions matching TRBD1. Trimming took 3 bases from V and 3 from J; bases not matched to a gene: 3. The CDR3 length is 14 residues. Germline CDR1 is SGHDN and CDR2 is FVKESK. The CDR3 region has the DNA TGTGCCAGCAGCCAGGGGGGACAGGGCTACGAGCAGTACTTC. It translates to CASSQGGQGYEQYF.

The chain couples TRBV7-9 to TRBJ1-1; 9 nucleotides line up with TRBD1. The V gene's germline CDR1 is SEHNR and CDR2 FQNEAQ (reference sequence). After removal of 5 bases from V and 6 bases from J, the junction contained 1 base not matched to a gene. There are 12 residues in the CDR3. In nucleotides, the CDR3 is TGTGCCAGCAGCCGACAGGGGGCTGAAGCTTTCTTT. This codes for CASSRQGAEAFF.

The rearrangement joins TRBV7-9 to TRBJ2-5, with a possible D match to TRBD2 (6 bases). V was shortened by 0 bases and J by 6 bases, with 14 bases between the two germline ends. This CDR3 contains 15 residues. Germline CDR1 reads SEHNR; CDR2 reads FQNEAQ (reference sequence). Written as DNA, the CDR3 is TGTGCCAGCAGCTTAGCGGGACCTGGGGGGAAGACCCAGTACTTC. Protein sequence: CASSLAGPGGKTQYF.

The chain joins TRBV2 to TRBJ2-3; the D gene is possibly TRBD2 (6 bases). Germline values: CDR1 SNHLY, CDR2 FYNNEI. CDR3 length: 14 amino acids. The V end was cut by 3 bases, the J end by 4 bases, with 11 bases between. This CDR3 reads CASSEDYLPDTQYF. DNA of the CDR3: TGTGCCAGCAGTGAGGACTACCTGCCAGATACGCAGTATTTT.

This chain links TRBV5-4 with TRBJ2-7, with TRBD2 identical over 9 bases. The V gene end was trimmed by 3 bases and the J gene end by 5 bases; junction bases not matched to a gene: 9. The CDR3 runs to 15 residues. Germline CDR1 and CDR2: SGHNT and YYREEE (reference sequence). CDR3 in amino acids: CASSSVAGGIHEQYF. DNA of the CDR3: TGTGCCAGCAGCTCCGTTGCGGGAGGGATTCACGAGCAGTACTTC.

The rearrangement links TRBV28 to TRBJ1-4; D is unclear. Germline CDR1 and CDR2: MDHEN and SYDVKM. The CDR3 covers 14 residues. The V and J ends lost 2 bases and 15 bases respectively, with 19 bases between them. The CDR3 DNA reads TGTGCCAGCAGTTTAAATGGTGTCCGGCAGAGGATGTTTTTT. It yields the protein CASSLNGVRQRMFF.

V and J are TRBV7-8 and TRBJ2-3, with 10 nucleotides matching TRBD1. The CDR3 loop spans 14 amino acids. V trimming: 6 bases; J trimming: 3 bases; junction bases outside the gene matches: 3. The V gene's germline CDR1 is SGHVS and CDR2 FQNEAQ. The DNA for the CDR3 is TGTGCCAGCAGAGCGGGACAGGGGACAGATACGCAGTATTTT. Its translation is CASRAGQGTDTQYF. Using reference TRBV7-8 and TRBJ2-3 for the parts outside the CDR3, the full variable domain is GAGVSQSPRYKVAKRGQDVALRCDPISGHVSLFWYQQALGQGPEFLTYFQNEAQLDKSGLPSDRFFAERPEGSVSTLKIQRTQQEDSAVYLCASRAGQGTDTQYFGPGTRLTVL.

In this sample, this clone turned up once. The J gene is TRBJ1-4, the V gene TRBV11-2; no clear D. This CDR3 is 15 amino acids long. V lost 5 bases and J 0 bases, leaving 10 bases between the germline ends. In germline, CDR1 is SGHAT, CDR2 FQNNGV. CDR3 DNA sequence: TGTGCCAGCAGCGTTTGGCGGACAACTAATGAAAAACTGTTTTTT. Translating gives CASSVWRTTNEKLFF.

The V and J genes are TRBV5-4 and TRBJ1-1; D perhaps matches TRBD1 (6 bases). The CDR3 runs 14 residues. The V end was cut by 0 bases, the J end by 0 bases, with 6 bases between. CDR1 SGHNT and CDR2 YYREEE come from the germline V gene (reference sequence). The CDR3 here is CASSLGTVNTEAFF. The CDR3 DNA is TGTGCCAGCAGCTTGGGGACAGTGAACACTGAAGCTTTCTTT.

V is TRBV6-6 and J is TRBJ2-1; 8 bases fit TRBD1. Germline CDR1 and CDR2: MNHNY and SVGAGI (reference sequence). The CDR3 has 16 residues. The J segment lost 8 bases and the V segment lost 5 bases, leaving 14 bases of the junction unmatched. This CDR3 is CASSTTRQGWMDEQFF. CDR3 sequence (DNA): TGTGCCAGCAGTACGACCCGACAGGGGTGGATGGATGAGCAGTTCTTC.

The V call is TRBV5-5, the J call TRBJ2-2, with D unresolved. The germline gives CDR1 SGHKS, CDR2 YYEKEE (reference sequence). The CDR3 length is 14 residues. V lost 0 bases to trimming and J lost 2 bases, with 5 bases between them. The CDR3 DNA reads TGTGCCAGCAGCTTGGCTCGAAACACCGGGGAGCTGTTTTTT. It translates to CASSLARNTGELFF. The full variable domain, completed using reference TRBV5-5 and TRBJ2-2, is DAGVTQSPTHLIKTRGQQVTLRCSPISGHKSVSWYQQVLGQGPQFIFQYYEKEERGRGNFPDRFSARQFPNYSSELNVNALLLGDSALYLCASSLARNTGELFFGEGSRLTVL.

J is TRBJ2-1 and V is TRBV5-1; 8 bases map to TRBD2. Germline CDR1 is SGHRS and CDR2 is YFSETQ. V was clipped by 3 bases and J by 9 bases; unmatched bases: 20. The CDR3 is 18 amino acids. CDR3 sequence: CASSWGPRFALRGGEQFF. The DNA for the CDR3 is TGCGCCAGCAGCTGGGGCCCCCGGTTCGCTCTTCGGGGGGGTGAGCAGTTCTTC.

In this sample, this clone turned up once. This sample also contains other DNA sequences that code for the same CDR3. This chain connects TRBV6-5 to TRBJ2-1, with D perhaps given as TRBD1 or TRBD2 (5 bases each). In germline, CDR1 is MNHEY, CDR2 SVGAGI. This CDR3 has 15 amino acids. V was shortened by 0 bases and J by 1 base, with 7 bases between the two germline ends. CDR3 amino acids: CASSYSGPSYNEQFF. The CDR3 nucleotides are TGTGCCAGCAGTTACTCGGGACCTTCCTACAATGAGCAGTTCTTC.

The genes are TRBV30 and TRBJ2-5; D is ambiguous. Germline-derived CDR1 and CDR2 are GTSNPN and SVGIG (reference sequence). With 2 bases removed from V and 10 bases from J, the gap between germline ends came to 11 bases. This CDR3 has 11 residues. The DNA for the CDR3 is TGTGCCTGGAGTACTAACTGGAGCCAGTACTTC. This sequence encodes CAWSTNWSQYF.

V and J are TRBV7-9 and TRBJ1-1; D is uncertain. Germline V gene data show CDR1 as SEHNR and CDR2 as FQNEAQ (reference sequence). V was cut by 3 bases and J by 5 bases, with 16 bases left in between. CDR3 length: 15 amino acids. For the CDR3, the DNA is TGTGCCAGCAGCTTTTCCGCGTGGAGCAGGACTGAAGCTTTCTTT. Its translation: CASSFSAWSRTEAFF.

The CDR3 here is CASSPNPTGDYGYTF. CDR3 nucleotide sequence: TGTGCCAGCTCACCAAACCCGACAGGCGACTATGGCTACACCTTC. The chain uses TRBV18 and TRBJ1-2, with a tentative D call TRBD1 (6 bases). Per germline, CDR1 KGHSH and CDR2 LQKENI. The CDR3 is 15 amino acids. V was cut by 2 bases and J by 3 bases, with 13 bases left in between.

This sequence joins TRBV14 and TRBJ1-5, with TRBD1 identical over 7 bases. J was trimmed by 13 bases and V by 1 base; bases with no gene match: 7. The CDR3 contains 13 residues. Germline V lookup: CDR1 SGHDN, CDR2 FVKESK. The CDR3 reads CASSQADTGAQHF. The CDR3 DNA reads as TGTGCCAGCAGCCAAGCCGATACAGGGGCACAGCATTTT.

V is TRBV28 and J is TRBJ2-7, with D unresolved. CDR3 length equals 14 residues. The germline V gene has CDR1 MDHEN and CDR2 SYDVKM. V shed 6 bases and J shed 2 bases, with 14 bases lying between them. For the CDR3, the DNA is TGTGCCAGCAGCCTACACCTTGGGCCCTACGAGCAGTACTTC. This translates into CASSLHLGPYEQYF.

The chain joins TRBV5-1 to TRBJ2-1; 11 bases line up with TRBD2. Germline V gene sequence: CDR1 SGHRS, CDR2 YFSETQ. The CDR3 totals 14 residues. The junction had 3 bases not matched to a gene; V was cut back by 3 bases and J by 7 bases. In nucleotides, the CDR3 is TGCGCCAGCAGCTCCCGACTAGCGGGAAATGAGCAGTTCTTC. This translates into CASSSRLAGNEQFF.

J is TRBJ2-7 and V is TRBV6-6, with TRBD2 matching 10 bases. V shed 2 bases, J shed 6 bases, and the junction held 4 bases outside the gene matches. Per the germline V gene, CDR1 is MNHNY and CDR2 is SVGAGI (reference sequence). The CDR3 has 14 residues. Here the CDR3 DNA reads TGTGCCAGCAGTTACGAGGGACTAGCGTCCGAGCAGTACTTC. This translates into CASSYEGLASEQYF.

As regards this clone: Distinct nucleotide sequences in the sample also encode this CDR3. The CDR3 here is CASRSTSSGNTIYF. CDR3 bases: TGTGCCAGCAGATCGACCAGCTCTGGAAACACCATATATTTT. The gene calls are TRBV27 and TRBJ1-3, with D unclear. The CDR3 sequence is 14 residues long. Germline V gives CDR1 MNHEY, CDR2 SMNVEV (reference sequence). Deletions cut 6 bases from V and 0 bases from J, with 9 bases between.

The J gene is TRBJ2-7, the V gene TRBV29-1; 7 positions match TRBD1. Trimming at V came to 6 bases and at J to 1 base, leaving 9 bases not matched to a gene. The CDR3 sequence is 14 residues long. The germline gives CDR1 SQVTM, CDR2 ANQGSEA. The CDR3 protein is CSVVQGYPSYEQYF. The DNA of the CDR3 is TGCAGCGTCGTACAGGGGTATCCTTCCTACGAGCAGTACTTC.

The chain is built from TRBV7-3 and TRBJ2-7, with TRBD2 identical over 8 bases. The CDR3 spans 14 residues. CDR1 and CDR2 (germline): SGHTA, FQGTGA. The V and J ends lost 5 bases and 5 bases, in that order; junction bases with no gene match: 8. CDR3 sequence reads: CASSPGGSGNEQYF. CDR3 DNA sequence: TGTGCCAGCAGCCCCGGGGGTAGCGGGAACGAGCAGTACTTC.

The chain uses TRBV5-1 and TRBJ2-1, with unresolved D. Per the germline V gene, CDR1 is SGHRS and CDR2 is YFSETQ. V gave up 5 bases and J gave up 5 bases, with 17 bases separating them. The CDR3 loop spans 15 amino acids. CDR3 bases: TGCGCCAGCAGGGGAACCGGAGCCGGAAACAATGAGCAGTTCTTC. This gives the protein CASRGTGAGNNEQFF.